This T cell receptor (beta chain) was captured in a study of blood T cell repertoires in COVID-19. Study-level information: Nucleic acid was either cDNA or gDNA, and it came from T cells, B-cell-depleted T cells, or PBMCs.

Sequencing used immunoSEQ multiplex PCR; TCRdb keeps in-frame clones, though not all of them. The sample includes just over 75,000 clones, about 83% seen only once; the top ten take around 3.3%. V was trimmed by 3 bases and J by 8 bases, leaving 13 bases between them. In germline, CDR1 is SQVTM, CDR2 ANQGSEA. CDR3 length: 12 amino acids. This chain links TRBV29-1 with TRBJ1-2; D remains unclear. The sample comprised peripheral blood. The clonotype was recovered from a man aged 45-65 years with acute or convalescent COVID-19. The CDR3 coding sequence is TGCAGCGTTGATAGGCTCCTGGAGGGCTACACCTTC. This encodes CSVDRLLEGYTF.